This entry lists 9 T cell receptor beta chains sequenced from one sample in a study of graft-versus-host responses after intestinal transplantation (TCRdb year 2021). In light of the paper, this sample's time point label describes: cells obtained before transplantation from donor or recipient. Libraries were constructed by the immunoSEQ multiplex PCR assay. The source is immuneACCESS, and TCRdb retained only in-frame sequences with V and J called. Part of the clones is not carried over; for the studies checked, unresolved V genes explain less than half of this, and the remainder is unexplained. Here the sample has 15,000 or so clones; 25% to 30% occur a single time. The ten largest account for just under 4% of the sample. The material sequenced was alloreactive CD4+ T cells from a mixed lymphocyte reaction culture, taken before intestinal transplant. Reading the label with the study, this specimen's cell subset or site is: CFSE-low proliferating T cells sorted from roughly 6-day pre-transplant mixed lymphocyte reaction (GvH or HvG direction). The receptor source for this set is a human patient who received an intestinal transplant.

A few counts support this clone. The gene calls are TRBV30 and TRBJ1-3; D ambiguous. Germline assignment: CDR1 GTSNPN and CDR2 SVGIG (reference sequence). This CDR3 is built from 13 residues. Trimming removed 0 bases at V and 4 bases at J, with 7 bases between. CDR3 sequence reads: CAWSVLIGNTIYF. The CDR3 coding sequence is TGTGCCTGGAGTGTCCTCATCGGAAACACCATATATTTT.

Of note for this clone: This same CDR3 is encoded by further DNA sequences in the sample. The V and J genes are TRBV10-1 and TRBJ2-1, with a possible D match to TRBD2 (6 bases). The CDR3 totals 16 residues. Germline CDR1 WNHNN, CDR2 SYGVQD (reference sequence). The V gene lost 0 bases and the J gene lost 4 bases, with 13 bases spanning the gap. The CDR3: CASSESSGSGYNEQFF. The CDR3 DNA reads TGCGCCAGCAGTGAGTCGAGCGGGTCGGGATACAATGAGCAGTTCTTC.

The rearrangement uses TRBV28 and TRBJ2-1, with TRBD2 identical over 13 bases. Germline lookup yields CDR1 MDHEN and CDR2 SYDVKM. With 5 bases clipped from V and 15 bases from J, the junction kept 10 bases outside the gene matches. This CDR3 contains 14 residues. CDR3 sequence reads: CASSPGLAGKNPFF. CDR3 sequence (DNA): TGTGCCAGCAGTCCGGGACTAGCGGGAAAGAATCCGTTCTTC.

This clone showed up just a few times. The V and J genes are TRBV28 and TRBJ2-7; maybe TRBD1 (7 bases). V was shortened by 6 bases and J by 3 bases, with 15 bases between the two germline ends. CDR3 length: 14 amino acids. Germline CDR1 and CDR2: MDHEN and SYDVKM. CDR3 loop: CASSAGRGDYEQYF. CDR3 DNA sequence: TGTGCCAGCAGCGCGGGCAGGGGGGACTACGAGCAGTACTTC.

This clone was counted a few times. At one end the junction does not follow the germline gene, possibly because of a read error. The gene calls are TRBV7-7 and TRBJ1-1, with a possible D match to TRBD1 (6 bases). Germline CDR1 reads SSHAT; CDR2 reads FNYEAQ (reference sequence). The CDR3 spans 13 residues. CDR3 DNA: TGTGCTAGCAGCGCCGACAGGAGCACTGAAGCTTTCTTT. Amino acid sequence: CASSADRSTEAFF.

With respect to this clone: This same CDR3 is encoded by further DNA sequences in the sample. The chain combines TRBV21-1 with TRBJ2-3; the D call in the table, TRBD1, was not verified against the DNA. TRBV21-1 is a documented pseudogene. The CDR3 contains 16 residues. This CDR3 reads CASSKALDRVSDTQYF. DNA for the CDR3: TGTGCCAGCAGCAAGGCCTTAGACAGGGTGTCGGATACGCAGTATTTT.

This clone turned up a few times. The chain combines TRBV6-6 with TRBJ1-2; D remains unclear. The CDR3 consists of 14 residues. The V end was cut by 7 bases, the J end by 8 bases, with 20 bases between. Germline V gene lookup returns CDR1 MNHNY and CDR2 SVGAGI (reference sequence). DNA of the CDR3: TGTGCCAGCACCAATATAGGAGGATATGAAGGCTACACCTTC. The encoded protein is CASTNIGGYEGYTF.

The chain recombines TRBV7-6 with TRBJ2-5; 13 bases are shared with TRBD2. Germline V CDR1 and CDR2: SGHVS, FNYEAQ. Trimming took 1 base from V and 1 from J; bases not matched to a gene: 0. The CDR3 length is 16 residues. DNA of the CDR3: TGTGCCAGCAGCTTAGGGACTAGCGGGGGCCAAGAGACCCAGTACTTC. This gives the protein CASSLGTSGGQETQYF.

CDR3 loop: CASSELEVEQFF. The CDR3 DNA sequence: TGTGCCAGCAGCGAGCTAGAGGTTGAGCAGTTCTTC. This chain connects TRBV6-1 to TRBJ2-1; D call uncertain. With 6 bases removed from V and 9 bases from J, the gap between germline ends came to 12 bases. CDR3 length: 12 amino acids. Germline lookup yields CDR1 MNHNS and CDR2 SASEGT.